The 25 T cell receptor beta chains reported below all come from one sample, sequenced in a study of blood T cell repertoires in COVID-19. Assay used: immunoSEQ multiplex PCR; TCRdb lists only in-frame clones, some missing. The sample comprises about 170,000 clones, approximately 90% of which are singletons, and roughly 26% rests with the top ten. The sample comprised peripheral blood. The receptors were sampled from a man in his fifties or sixties with acute or convalescent COVID-19.

The chain combines TRBV12-3 or TRBV12-4 with TRBJ1-5, with 7 bases matching TRBD1. This CDR3 contains 13 residues. V lost 5 bases, J lost 6 bases, and 4 bases stayed unmatched. The CDR3 loop reads CASSPRGVQPQHF. The CDR3 DNA reads TGTGCCAGCAGTCCCAGGGGGGTTCAGCCCCAGCATTTT.

This clone was observed once. The gene calls are TRBV21-1 and TRBJ2-7; the table's D gene call, TRBD1, was not cross checked with the DNA. TRBV21-1 is an annotated pseudogene. The CDR3 contains 14 residues. In nucleotides, the CDR3 is TGTGCCAGCAGCTCTCGGACAGGCCCCTACGAGCAGTACGTC. Its protein is CASSSRTGPYEQYV.

This sequence joins TRBV25-1 and TRBJ2-7; 7 positions match TRBD1. The trim removed 4 bases at V and 2 bases at J, leaving 8 bases unmatched. Looked up from germline, CDR1 is MGHDK and CDR2 is SYGVNS. This CDR3 region has 15 residues. Here the CDR3 reads CASSAPTGTTYEQYF. CDR3 sequence (DNA): TGTGCCAGCAGTGCCCCGACAGGGACAACCTACGAGCAGTACTTC.

The genes are TRBV7-8 and TRBJ1-2, with 8 bases identical to TRBD1. V shed 5 bases, J shed 5 bases, and the junction held 7 bases outside the gene matches. There are 14 residues in the CDR3. In germline, CDR1 is SGHVS, CDR2 FQNEAQ. The CDR3 sequence: CASSLRTGYYGYTF. The CDR3 DNA reads as TGTGCCAGCAGCCTCAGGACAGGGTATTATGGCTACACCTTC.

This chain connects TRBV19 to TRBJ1-2; perhaps TRBD1 as D (5 bases). V was shortened by 5 bases and J by 3 bases, with 7 bases between the two germline ends. The CDR3 runs to 12 residues. Germline CDR1 and CDR2: LNHDA and SQIVND (reference sequence). CDR3 sequence (DNA): TGTGCCAGTAGTGCCAGGGACTATGGCTACACCTTC. Its protein product is CASSARDYGYTF.

The chain uses TRBV5-5 and TRBJ1-3; 8 bases fit TRBD1. Per germline, CDR1 SGHKS and CDR2 YYEKEE (reference sequence). The trim removed 0 bases at V and 4 bases at J, leaving 6 bases unmatched. The CDR3 runs 16 residues. As DNA, the CDR3 is TGTGCCAGCAGCTTGGTTGTGACAGGGGCAGGAAACACCATATATTTT. Its protein is CASSLVVTGAGNTIYF.

The rearrangement links TRBV6-5 to TRBJ2-1, with D tentatively TRBD1 (6 bases). V lost 6 bases to trimming and J lost 8 bases, with 14 bases between them. The CDR3 loop spans 13 amino acids. The germline V gene has CDR1 MNHEY and CDR2 SVGAGI. The DNA for the CDR3 is TGTGCCAGCAGCCACAGGGTTGGGGATGAGCAGTTCTTC. Its protein is CASSHRVGDEQFF.

Here the CDR3 reads CASSNSYGYTF. As DNA, the CDR3 is TGCGCCAGCAGTAATAGCTATGGCTACACCTTC. The chain links TRBV5-1 to TRBJ1-2; the D is unclear. This CDR3 region has 11 residues. Germline V gene sequence: CDR1 SGHRS, CDR2 YFSETQ. V was cut by 5 bases and J by 4 bases, with 6 bases left in between.

The chain joins TRBV6-5 to TRBJ2-4; D may be TRBD1 (7 bases). The V end lost 6 bases, the J end lost 9 bases, and 21 bases lay between the germline ends. Germline values: CDR1 MNHEY, CDR2 SVGAGI. This CDR3 is built from 15 residues. The CDR3 is CASSARAGGDSIQYF. As DNA, the CDR3 is TGTGCCAGCAGCGCAAGGGCAGGCGGGGACAGCATTCAGTACTTC.

This clone was counted between two and nine times. The chain combines TRBV5-1 with TRBJ1-2; 7 positions agree with TRBD1. Looked up from germline, CDR1 is SGHRS and CDR2 is YFSETQ. Losses at the gene ends were 0 bases for V and 9 bases for J; bases not matched to a gene: 2. The CDR3 runs 12 residues. In DNA, the CDR3 is TGCGCCAGCAGCTTGGGGACAGGACGCTACACCTTC. Translated, it gives CASSLGTGRYTF.

This chain links TRBV30 with TRBJ1-6; 7 bases are a match to TRBD1. Trimming took 1 base from V and 2 from J; bases not matched to a gene: 2. The CDR3 has 15 amino acids. The germline gives CDR1 GTSNPN, CDR2 SVGIG (reference sequence). The CDR3 DNA sequence: TGTGCCTGGAGTGAGGGACAGCCCTATAATTCACCCCTCCACTTT. Residues: CAWSEGQPYNSPLHF.

CDR3 amino acids: CASPPLQGSNSPLHF. The DNA of the CDR3 is TGTGCCAGTCCTCCGCTCCAGGGGTCTAATTCACCCCTCCACTTT. V usage is TRBV19 and J usage is TRBJ1-6, with D possibly TRBD1 on 6 matching bases. Germline V gene sequence: CDR1 LNHDA, CDR2 SQIVND (reference sequence). V lost 8 bases and J 6 bases, leaving 17 bases between the germline ends. The length of the CDR3 is 15 residues.

The chain employs TRBV6-5 and TRBJ2-5; 9 nucleotides align to TRBD1. V dropped 7 bases and J dropped 2; count of bases not matched to a gene: 8. The CDR3 covers 15 residues. Germline CDR1 MNHEY, CDR2 SVGAGI. CDR3 sequence reads: CASKLGGTGQETQYF. The CDR3 DNA is TGTGCCAGCAAGTTGGGGGGGACAGGGCAAGAGACCCAGTACTTC.

The chain employs TRBV18 and TRBJ1-5; TRBD1 aligns across 7 bases. Germline V gene data show CDR1 as KGHSH and CDR2 as LQKENI. The CDR3 has 15 residues. V was clipped by 2 bases and J by 3 bases; unmatched bases: 4. The CDR3 loop is CASSPSTGTNQPQHF. The DNA of the CDR3 is TGTGCCAGCTCACCATCGACAGGGACCAATCAGCCCCAGCATTTT.

The chain carries TRBV11-3 and TRBJ1-1, with TRBD1 matching over 7 bases. CDR3 length equals 14 residues. The ends lost 1 base at V and 7 bases at J; junction bases unmatched: 6. Germline CDR1 reads SGHNT; CDR2 reads YENEEA. CDR3 nucleotides: TGTGCCAGCAGCTTAGGCGGGACAGTGGGTGAAGCTTTCTTT. Protein: CASSLGGTVGEAFF.

V gene TRBV10-3 combines with J gene TRBJ1-2; D is uncertain. Germline lookup yields CDR1 ENHRY and CDR2 SYGVKD. Trimming took off 3 bases at V and 8 bases at J, with 13 bases between the two ends. CDR3 length: 13 amino acids. The CDR3 spells CAISDVGGRGYTF. Here the CDR3 DNA reads TGTGCCATCAGTGATGTGGGAGGGAGAGGCTACACCTTC.

V and J are TRBV27 and TRBJ1-6, with D perhaps TRBD1 (6 bases). Germline loops: CDR1 MNHEY, CDR2 SMNVEV (reference sequence). V was shortened by 7 bases and J by 8 bases, with 18 bases between the two germline ends. CDR3 length: 15 amino acids. The CDR3 nucleotides read TGTGCCAGCACCAAGAGGCAGGGGCGCGATTCACCCCTCCACTTT. As protein: CASTKRQGRDSPLHF.

The chain carries TRBV4-1 and TRBJ1-1; TRBD1 agrees at 7 bases. From germline, CDR1 is MGHRA and CDR2 YSYEKL. Unmatched junction bases numbered 9, after V lost 2 bases and J lost 0 bases. The CDR3 loop spans 17 amino acids. CDR3 in amino acids: CASSQPNRGIMNTEAFF. CDR3 bases: TGCGCCAGCAGCCAACCCAACAGGGGTATAATGAACACTGAAGCTTTCTTT.

The CDR3 protein is CASSRGRGGSPLHF. Written as DNA, the CDR3 is TGTGCCAGCAGTCGGGGTCGCGGGGGTTCACCCCTCCACTTT. The rearrangement joins TRBV3-1 (or the pseudogene TRBV3-2) to TRBJ1-6; weak D call: TRBD1 (5 bases). This CDR3 has 14 residues. In germline, CDR1 is LGHDT, CDR2 YNNKEL (reference sequence). The V gene lost 6 bases and the J gene lost 9 bases, with 15 bases spanning the gap.

Concerning this clone itself: Other DNA sequences in the same sample also yield this CDR3. The chain uses TRBV3-1 (or the pseudogene TRBV3-2) and TRBJ1-2; D is unclear. CDR1 LGHDT and CDR2 YNNKEL come from the germline V gene (reference sequence). This CDR3 has 12 amino acids. The V gene lost 4 bases and the J gene lost 4 bases, with 7 bases spanning the gap. CDR3 DNA: TGTGCCAGCAGCCCCGGTGGCTATGGCTACACCTTC. Translated: CASSPGGYGYTF.

This chain joins TRBV12-3 or TRBV12-4 and TRBJ2-2; D is unresolved. With 4 bases removed from V and 6 bases from J, the gap between germline ends came to 9 bases. CDR3 length equals 13 residues. The CDR3 is CASSWRAPGELFF. CDR3 bases: TGTGCCAGCAGTTGGAGAGCCCCCGGGGAGCTGTTTTTT.

A few counts support this clone. The sample holds other DNA sequences that translate to the same CDR3. The chain carries TRBV30 and TRBJ1-2; weak D call: TRBD1 (5 bases). The CDR3 contains 11 residues. In germline, CDR1 is GTSNPN, CDR2 SVGIG (reference sequence). Trimming shortened V by 0 bases and J by 8 bases, and 7 bases separated the two germline ends. CDR3 sequence: CAWSVGGGYTF. For the CDR3, the DNA is TGTGCCTGGAGTGTTGGGGGGGGCTACACCTTC.

This sequence joins TRBV5-1 and TRBJ2-6; 10 nucleotides line up with TRBD1. The J segment lost 1 base and the V segment lost 4 bases, leaving 8 bases of the junction unmatched. CDR3 length: 18 residues. Germline loops: CDR1 SGHRS, CDR2 YFSETQ. The CDR3 loop is CASSQGQGTVSGANVLTF. In nucleotides, the CDR3 is TGCGCCAGCAGCCAGGGACAGGGGACTGTTTCTGGGGCCAACGTCCTGACTTTC. Together with reference TRBV5-1 and TRBJ2-6, the CDR3 gives the full variable domain: KAGVTQTPRYLIKTRGQQVTLSCSPISGHRSVSWYQQTPGQGLQFLFEYFSETQRNKGNFPGRFSGRQFSNSRSEMNVSTLELGDSALYLCASSQGQGTVSGANVLTFGAGSRLTVL.

The chain is built from TRBV30 and TRBJ2-5, with D possibly being TRBD2 (5 bases). The length of the CDR3 is 14 residues. Germline V gene data show CDR1 as GTSNPN and CDR2 as SVGIG (reference sequence). V was clipped by 3 bases and J by 4 bases, with 15 bases between them. CDR3 nucleotides: TGTGCCTGGAGGCCTGTAGGACTCCGAGAGACCCAGTACTTC. Translating gives CAWRPVGLRETQYF.

This rearrangement joins TRBV6-5 to TRBJ1-3; D unresolved. The ends were cut back, 6 bases at V and 0 bases at J, with 12 bases in the middle. The CDR3 sequence is 15 residues long. Per germline, CDR1 MNHEY and CDR2 SVGAGI. The chain's CDR3 is CASSSPTLSGNTIYF. As DNA, the CDR3 is TGTGCCAGCAGCTCCCCGACACTCTCTGGAAACACCATATATTTT.